Below, one T cell receptor beta chain is given with its context. Its specific antigen is unknown. No base quality values were provided; no much bigger clone lies one nucleotide off. Per the germline V gene, SGHAT is the CDR1 and FQNNGV is the CDR2. The CDR3 covers 13 residues, taking in both the cysteine and the phenylalanine. Only CDR3 DNA is held: 39 bases, read in frame from base 1. Between the V and J ends, shortened by 4 bases and 7 bases respectively, the junction contains 11 bases. This sample is drawn from a study of a mutant IDH1 vaccine in newly diagnosed glioma (dated by TCRdb to the early 2020s). Study-wide context: Eight vaccinations were administered to patients in weeks 1, 3, 5, 7, 11, 15, 19 and 23, corresponding to visits V03 through V10. Vaccination was initiated 4-6 weeks after radiotherapy alone, or concurrently with temozolomide cycles in the chemotherapy-containing groups. The approximately 29 treated patients were roughly 62% male and roughly 40% female, with a mean age of approximately 40 years. Prior to enrollment, patients had been given standard therapy consisting of radiotherapy alone, temozolomide alone, or radiochemotherapy with temozolomide, with the combination given to most patients. Peripheral blood was collected at six visits: V03 (baseline), V05, V07, V10, V12 and V13. For exploratory analyses, longitudinal TCRB deep sequencing was carried out in about 26 treated patients wherever samples were available. The investigation overall reported the following: Across multiple MHC alleles, vaccine-induced immune responses were seen in nearly 95% of patients. It was noted by the authors that analyses of patient blood samples could not be reproduced owing to sample limitations. Pseudoprogression seemed to be unrelated to changes in the top peripheral T cell clonotypes found by TCRB sequencing. Availability determined which PBMC samples were chosen for TCRB deep sequencing.

Sample time point, as interpreted from the label and publication: week 23, last vaccination. Every vaccine dose consisted of 300 ug of a 20-mer mutant IDH1 peptide in Montanide, administered subcutaneously together with topical imiquimod. The donors had newly diagnosed IDH1-mutant astrocytomas of WHO grade 3 or 4 that showed loss of nuclear ATRX. The samples were drawn from NOA16, a multicentre, single-arm, open-label phase I trial in Germany that tested a mutant IDH1 peptide vaccine in humans for the first time. The DNeasy Blood and Tissue Kit was used to extract genomic DNA from EDTA blood for TCRB sequencing. Library preparation was by the immunoSEQ multiplex PCR assay. The hsTCRB Kit was used according to the manufacturer's protocol to amplify rearranged TCR beta chain sequences. Sequencing of TCRB libraries was carried out on an Illumina MiSeq. Under the source paper's analysis protocol: The proprietary platform of the kit vendor was used for demultiplexing, trimming and gene mapping. TCRdb mirrors the immuneACCESS table, restricted to in-frame sequences. Some clones are absent from its copies; in checked studies, under half trace to an unresolved V gene, and the reason for the others is unknown. D and trimming come from the DNA, and the V and J calls and clone size come from that table. The sample table lists more than 20,000 clones, around 80% of them with a count of one. The ten largest clonotypes hold approximately 13% of the sample.

This chain joins TRBV11-2 to TRBJ2-1, with no D gene named confidently. The source is a man aged 30 to 39 with glioma. The material was PBMCs, obtained from a glioma patient whose treatment included an IDH1 peptide vaccine. In nucleotides, the sequence is TGTGCCAGCAGCTCTCTACCAGGAAATGAGCAGTTCTTC. Translated, it gives CASSSLPGNEQFF.